This entry concerns a single T cell receptor beta chain. The repertoire was sequenced with immunoSEQ multiplex PCR; TCRdb's copy has only in-frame clones and lacks some. The table lists about 120,000 clones, about 89% of them singletons, with approximately 37% in the top ten. The germline V gene has CDR1 WSHSY and CDR2 SAAADI. After removal of 6 bases from V and 11 bases from J, the junction contained 12 bases not matched to a gene. CDR3 length equals 13 residues. This sample stems from a study of control samples from healthy donors and cancer patients. The origin of this receptor is a man aged 50-60 years in good health. Sequenced material: blood. The J gene is TRBJ1-1, the V gene TRBV10-2; 7 positions match TRBD1. The CDR3 DNA sequence: TGCGCCAGCAGGACTGCAGGGGGTGGGGTGGCTTTCTTT. Translation gives CASRTAGGGVAFF.